This TCR beta chain is drawn from a study of technical replicates of blood from several donors. The ends were cut back, 3 bases at V and 0 bases at J, with 13 bases in the middle. This CDR3 contains 17 residues. The germline V gene has CDR1 SGDLS and CDR2 YYNGEE. Repertoires were generated with immunoSEQ multiplex PCR, while TCRdb's copy carries only in-frame clones and drops some. The top ten hold approximately 0.14% of the sample, which has around 84,000 clones, roughly 98% seen once. The rearrangement joins TRBV9 to TRBJ1-6, with D possibly being TRBD1 (6 bases). This sequence was found in a human donor in good health. The sample taken for sequencing was T cells isolated from PBMCs. CDR3 residues: CASSAPVGGSYNSPLHF. CDR3 nucleotide sequence: TGTGCCAGCAGCGCCCCTGTAGGGGGCTCCTATAATTCACCCCTCCACTTT.